This T cell receptor beta chain was recovered during a study of blood T cell repertoires in COVID-19. Background on the study: The samples span acute and convalescent COVID-19 from the United States, Italy and Spain. From T cells, B-cell-depleted T cells, or PBMCs came the material, which was cDNA or gDNA.

Under the authors' procedure: How many nucleated cells were present was estimated from reference gene primer amplification. Sequencing was performed with immunoSEQ multiplex PCR; in TCRdb, only in-frame clones are kept and a portion is missing. The DNA was the basis for D and trimming; V, J and clone size are from that table. The data show 390,000 or so clones, about nine tenths seen once. The table lists this clone with a count of one. Germline CDR1 reads SGHDN; CDR2 reads FVKESK. There are 15 residues in the CDR3. The V gene end was trimmed by 6 bases and the J gene end by 0 bases; junction bases not matched to a gene: 5.

Material: peripheral blood. The rearrangement joins TRBV14 to TRBJ1-3, with 7 positions matching TRBD1. This receptor was obtained from a woman younger than 45 with active or convalescent COVID-19. As DNA, the CDR3 is TGTGCCAGCAGTCGGGACAGCGACTCTGGAAACACCATATATTTT. This encodes CASSRDSDSGNTIYF.